Shown below are 5 T cell receptor beta chains from a single sample sequenced in a study of T cell responses to AZD1222 COVID-19 vaccine. Clones were sequenced by immunoSEQ multiplex PCR, and TCRdb holds only the in-frame ones, with some missing. The sample carries under 50,000 clones, around 77% recorded once. The sample here was peripheral blood, taken 28 days after the second dose of the MenACWY control vaccine. These receptor sequences come from an adult who received the MenACWY meningococcal vaccine as a control.

This chain uses TRBV4-1 with TRBJ1-2, with 7 bases identical to TRBD1. Germline V lookup: CDR1 MGHRA, CDR2 YSYEKL. CDR3 length: 13 residues. Trimming removed 4 bases from V and 8 bases from J; junction bases left unmatched: 7. Here the CDR3 reads CASSPEGARGYTF. Written as DNA, the CDR3 is TGCGCCAGCAGCCCAGAGGGGGCGCGAGGCTACACCTTC.

The rearrangement links TRBV5-1 to TRBJ1-2, with D possibly TRBD1 on 5 matching bases. V was cut by 3 bases and J by 1 base, with 10 bases left in between. Germline CDR1 SGHRS, CDR2 YFSETQ. The CDR3 has 14 residues. The CDR3 region is CASSYDRDNYGYTF. In nucleotides, the CDR3 is TGCGCCAGCAGCTACGACAGAGATAACTATGGCTACACCTTC.

This clone was seen more than once but under ten times. The chain recombines TRBV21-1 with TRBJ2-1; TRBD1, the D gene given by the table, was not confirmed from the DNA. TRBV21-1 is tagged as a pseudogene. This CDR3 has 15 amino acids. CDR3 protein: CASTLDRGNYNEQFF. The DNA for the CDR3 is TGTGCCAGCACTTTGGACAGGGGGAATTACAATGAGCAGTTCTTC.

The chain has TRBV5-1 and TRBJ1-1, with a weak D call TRBD1 (5 bases). Trimming stripped 2 bases from V and 1 base from J, with 12 bases between. CDR3 length: 15 amino acids. CDR1 is SGHRS, CDR2 YFSETQ, per germline. CDR3 region: CASSLSPGGNTEAFF. The CDR3 DNA reads as TGCGCCAGCAGCTTATCGCCGGGGGGGAACACTGAAGCTTTCTTT.

The rearrangement links TRBV19 to TRBJ2-1, with 9 bases identical to TRBD1. The CDR3 is 13 residues long. Germline V gene data show CDR1 as LNHDA and CDR2 as SQIVND (reference sequence). V was clipped by 5 bases and J by 9 bases; unmatched bases: 5. The CDR3 region has the DNA TGTGCCAGTAGTGCCGACAGGGGGGGTGAGCAGTTCTTC. The encoded protein is CASSADRGGEQFF.